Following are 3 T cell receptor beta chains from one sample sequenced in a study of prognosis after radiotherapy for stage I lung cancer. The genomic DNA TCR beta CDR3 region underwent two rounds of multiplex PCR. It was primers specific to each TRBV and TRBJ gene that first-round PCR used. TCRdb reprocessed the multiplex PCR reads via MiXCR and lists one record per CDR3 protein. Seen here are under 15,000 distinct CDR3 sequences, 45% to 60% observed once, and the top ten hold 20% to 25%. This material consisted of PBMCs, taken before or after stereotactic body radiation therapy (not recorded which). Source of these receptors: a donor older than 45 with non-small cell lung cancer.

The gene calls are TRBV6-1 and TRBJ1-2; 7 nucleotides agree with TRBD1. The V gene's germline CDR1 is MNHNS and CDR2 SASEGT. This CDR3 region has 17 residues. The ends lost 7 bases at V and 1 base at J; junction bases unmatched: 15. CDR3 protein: CASKPFPRTGINYGYTF. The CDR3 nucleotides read TGTGCCAGCAAGCCCTTTCCCCGGACAGGAATTAACTATGGCTACACCTTC.

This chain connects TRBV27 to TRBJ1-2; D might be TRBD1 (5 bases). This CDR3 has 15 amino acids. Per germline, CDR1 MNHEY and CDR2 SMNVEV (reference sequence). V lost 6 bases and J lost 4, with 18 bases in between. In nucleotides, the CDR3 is TGTGCCAGCAGCTCGAATACCTGGACAACCTATGGCTACACCTTC. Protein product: CASSSNTWTTYGYTF.

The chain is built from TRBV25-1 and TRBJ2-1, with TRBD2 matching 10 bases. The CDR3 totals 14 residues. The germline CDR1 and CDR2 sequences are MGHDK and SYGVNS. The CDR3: CAIRPGLAYDEQFF. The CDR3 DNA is TGTGCTATCAGACCGGGACTAGCGTACGATGAGCAGTTCTTC. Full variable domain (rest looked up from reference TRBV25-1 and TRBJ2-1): EADIYQTPRYLVIGTGKKITLECSQTMGHDKMYWYQQDPGMELHLIHYSYGVNSTEKGDLSSESTVSRIRTEHFPLTLESARPSHTSQYLCAIRPGLAYDEQFFGPGTRLTVL.